This TCR beta chain was captured in a study of early T cells in non-severe SARS-CoV-2 infection. Overall study context: Investigators sequenced bulk RNA drawn from unsorted whole blood, and chains remained unpaired. Notes on the study in general: Clonotype matching in VDJdb favored anti-spike CD8 responses and did not capture private and CD4 specificities.

The CDR3 contains 16 residues. In germline, CDR1 is LNHDA, CDR2 SQIVND (reference sequence). Trimming shortened V by 2 bases and J by 3 bases, and 14 bases separated the two germline ends. Unique molecular identifiers were attached to individual cDNA molecules. Each CDR3 protein gets one entry after TCRdb re-called the 5' RACE reads with MiXCR. The sample records tens of thousands of distinct CDR3 sequences, roughly 10% being singletons. As to this clonotype: The antigen remains undetermined.

The sample was whole blood. The chain couples TRBV19 to TRBJ1-5, with D possibly being TRBD1 (5 bases). The TCR originated in an adult who was a healthcare worker with PCR-confirmed SARS-CoV-2 infection or an uninfected control (not recorded which). CDR3: CASSILRQTVNQPQHF. DNA for the CDR3: TGTGCCAGTAGTATACTCCGACAGACCGTCAATCAGCCCCAGCATTTT.